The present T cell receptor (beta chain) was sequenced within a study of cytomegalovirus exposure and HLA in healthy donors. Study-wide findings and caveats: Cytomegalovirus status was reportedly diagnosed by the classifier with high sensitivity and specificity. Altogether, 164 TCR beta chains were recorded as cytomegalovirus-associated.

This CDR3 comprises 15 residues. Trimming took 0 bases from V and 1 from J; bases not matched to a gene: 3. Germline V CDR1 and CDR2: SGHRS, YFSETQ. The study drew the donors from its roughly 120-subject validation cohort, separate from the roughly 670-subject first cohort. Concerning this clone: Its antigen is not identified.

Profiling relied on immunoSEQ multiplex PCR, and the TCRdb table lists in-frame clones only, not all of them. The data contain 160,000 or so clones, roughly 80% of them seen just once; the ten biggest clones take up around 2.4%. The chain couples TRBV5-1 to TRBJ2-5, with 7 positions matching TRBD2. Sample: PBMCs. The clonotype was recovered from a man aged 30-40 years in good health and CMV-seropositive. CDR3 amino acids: CASSLGASGQETQYF. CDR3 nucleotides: TGCGCCAGCAGCTTGGGTGCTAGCGGCCAAGAGACCCAGTACTTC.